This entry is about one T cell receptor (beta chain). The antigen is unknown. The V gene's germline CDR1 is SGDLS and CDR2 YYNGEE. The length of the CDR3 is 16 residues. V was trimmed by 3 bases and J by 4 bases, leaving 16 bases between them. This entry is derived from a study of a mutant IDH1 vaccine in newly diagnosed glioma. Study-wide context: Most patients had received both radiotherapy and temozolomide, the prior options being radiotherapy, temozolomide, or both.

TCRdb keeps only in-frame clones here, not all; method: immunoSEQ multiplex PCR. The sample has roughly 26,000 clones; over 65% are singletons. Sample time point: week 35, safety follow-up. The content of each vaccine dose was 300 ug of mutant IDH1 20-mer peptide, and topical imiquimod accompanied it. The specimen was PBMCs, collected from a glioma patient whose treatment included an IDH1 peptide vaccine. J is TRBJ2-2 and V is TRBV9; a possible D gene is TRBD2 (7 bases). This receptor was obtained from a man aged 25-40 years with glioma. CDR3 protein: CASSGGGGRGTGELFF. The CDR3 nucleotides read TGTGCCAGCAGCGGAGGGGGGGGCCGGGGCACCGGGGAGCTGTTTTTT.